The TCR beta chain under discussion was sequenced for a study of T cell responses to AZD1222 COVID-19 vaccine. General study points: Researchers report vaccine-associated CD4 TCRs spanning spike, with dominance at 160-218 and 743-854. Baseline antibody screening turned up just a handful of seropositive AZD1222 recipients. Spike-specific TCR breadth and depth grew following two AZD1222 doses. Nearly half of the spike-specific TCRs reportedly recognize variant regions that carry no mutations.

Only in-frame clones appear in the TCRdb table, and some are missing; sequencing was by immunoSEQ multiplex PCR. The repertoire holds about 140,000 clones, with 70% to 90% as singletons. Comments on this clone: Its specificity is unknown.

The source was peripheral blood, collected on day 0 of AZD1222 vaccination. This clonotype was sampled from an adult in good health.

CDR3 sequence reads: CASSQDSRQGTEAFF. CDR3 sequence (DNA): TGCGCCAGCAGCCAAGACTCCCGACAGGGCACTGAAGCTTTCTTT. V usage is TRBV4-3 and J usage is TRBJ1-1; 7 bases map to TRBD1. The V segment lost 0 bases and the J segment 4 bases; nucleotides outside the gene matches: 5. The CDR3 extends over 15 amino acids. Germline V gene sequence: CDR1 LGHNA, CDR2 YSLEER.